Shown below are 28 T cell receptor beta chains from a single sample sequenced in a study of T cell repertoires in cytomegalovirus infection. Each CDR3 protein gets one entry after TCRdb re-called the reads with MiXCR. Of about 680,000 distinct CDR3 sequences listed, roughly 26% are singletons. Sequences were obtained from CD8+ T cells from PBMCs. The receptors were sampled from a human donor in good health (CMV status not recorded). Some clones in this sample may be carry-over from other donors' samples.

This clonotype was found many times. The chain couples TRBV28 to TRBJ2-1; D uncertain. Germline CDR1 and CDR2: MDHEN and SYDVKM. Between the trimmed V and J ends, which lost 3 bases and 4 bases, there was a span of 13 bases. The CDR3 extends over 15 amino acids. CDR3 DNA sequence: TGTGCCAGCAGTTTTAGTGGAGCGACTTACAATGAGCAGTTCTTC. It specifies CASSFSGATYNEQFF.

The table lists this clonotype with a count of one. A much more abundant neighbour one base away suggests this may be a read error. V usage is TRBV25-1 and J usage is TRBJ1-1, with D hard to call. The CDR3 has 15 amino acids. Germline CDR1 reads MGHDK; CDR2 reads SYGVNS. The CDR3 protein is CAISDSDIMNTEAFF. The DNA for the CDR3 is TGTGCCATCAGTGATTCTGACATCATGAACACTGAAGCTTTCTTT.

The chain is built from TRBV6-2 or TRBV6-3 and TRBJ2-7; 10 bases fit TRBD1. With 7 bases clipped from V and 6 bases from J, the junction kept 3 bases outside the gene matches. The CDR3 length is 12 residues. Germline CDR1 is MNHEY and CDR2 is SVGEGT. CDR3: CASKTGGSEQYV. CDR3 DNA sequence: TGTGCCAGCAAGACAGGGGGCAGCGAGCAGTACGTC.

The sample holds many counts of this clonotype. The chain recombines TRBV7-8 with TRBJ2-7; D might be TRBD1 or TRBD2, each matching 6 bases. Germline CDR1 SGHVS, CDR2 FQNEAQ. V lost 3 bases to trimming and J lost 7 bases, with 13 bases between them. The CDR3 contains 13 residues. The CDR3 coding sequence is TGTGCCAGCAGCTTCGGGGGCCCGGCGGAGCAGTACTTC. Its protein product is CASSFGGPAEQYF.

This chain uses TRBV7-9 with TRBJ1-1; TRBD1 might be the D (6 bases). CDR1 and CDR2 (germline): SEHNR, FQNEAQ (reference sequence). V was pared by 5 bases and J by 0 bases, with 19 bases between. The CDR3 consists of 17 residues. As DNA, the CDR3 is TGTGCCAGCAGCCCACCGGGGGGGCGTGCTATGAACACTGAAGCTTTCTTT. Protein: CASSPPGGRAMNTEAFF.

This clonotype has a single count. The V call is TRBV2, the J call TRBJ2-2; D is undetermined. There are 13 residues in the CDR3. Trimming stripped 3 bases from V and 8 bases from J, with 10 bases between. The germline V gene has CDR1 SNHLY and CDR2 FYNNEI. CDR3 in amino acids: CASSDKGSGELFF. The CDR3 nucleotides are TGTGCCAGCAGTGATAAAGGATCTGGGGAGCTGTTTTTT.

Note on this clonotype: A junction end diverges from the germline sequence, so it may reflect a read error. CDR3 nucleotide sequence: TGTGCCAACAGCCCCGCTAGGACAGACGGGGAAGCTTTCTTT. It translates to CANSPARTDGEAFF. The chain recombines TRBV7-6 with TRBJ1-1; tentatively, D is TRBD1 (6 bases). The CDR3 sequence is 14 residues long. Looked up from germline, CDR1 is SGHVS and CDR2 is FNYEAQ.

The chain employs TRBV6-6 and TRBJ2-7, with D hard to call. Germline CDR1 is MNHNY and CDR2 is SVGAGI (reference sequence). This CDR3 is 13 amino acids long. Trimming took off 7 bases at V and 7 bases at J, with 17 bases between the two ends. Here the CDR3 reads CASTPGLGREQYV. The CDR3 DNA reads as TGTGCCAGCACCCCGGGCCTCGGTCGGGAGCAGTACGTC.

The genes are TRBV7-9 and TRBJ1-1; D is unresolved. Germline lookup yields CDR1 SEHNR and CDR2 FQNEAQ (reference sequence). This CDR3 is 11 amino acids long. V was trimmed by 7 bases and J by 2 bases, leaving 5 bases between them. Here the CDR3 reads CASNINTEAFF. CDR3 DNA sequence: TGTGCCAGCAACATCAACACTGAAGCTTTCTTT.

The rearrangement joins TRBV7-9 to TRBJ1-6; D is possibly TRBD1 (5 bases). This CDR3 has 15 amino acids. Germline lookup yields CDR1 SEHNR and CDR2 FQNEAQ (reference sequence). The ends were cut back, 1 base at V and 9 bases at J, with 13 bases in the middle. The chain's CDR3 is CASSLGMGPGSPLHF. In nucleotides, the CDR3 is TGTGCCAGCAGCTTAGGGATGGGGCCAGGTTCACCCCTCCACTTT. The full variable domain, with the rest looked up from reference TRBV7-9 and TRBJ1-6, is DTGVSQNPRHKITKRGQNVTFRCDPISEHNRLYWYRQTLGQGPEFLTYFQNEAQLEKSRLLSDRFSAERPKGSFSTLEIQRTEQGDSAMYLCASSLGMGPGSPLHFGNGTRLTVT.

The chain has TRBV7-9 and TRBJ2-7; D might be TRBD1 (5 bases). The CDR3 extends over 14 amino acids. Looked up from germline, CDR1 is SEHNR and CDR2 is FQNEAQ (reference sequence). The V end was cut by 8 bases, the J end by 3 bases, with 17 bases between. As DNA, the CDR3 is TGTGCCAGCGACTTAGTCCAGGGTGGCTACGAGCAGTACTTC. Amino acids: CASDLVQGGYEQYF.

This chain joins TRBV4-1 and TRBJ2-5; TRBD1 matches at 8 bases. The V gene end was trimmed by 1 base and the J gene end by 5 bases; junction bases not matched to a gene: 6. This CDR3 has 15 residues. Looked up from germline, CDR1 is MGHRA and CDR2 is YSYEKL. In DNA form, the CDR3 reads TGCGCCAGCAGCCAAGCTACAGGGGGTCTGGAGACCCAGTACTTC. It codes for CASSQATGGLETQYF.

The chain couples TRBV13 to TRBJ1-2; D uncertain. Per the germline V gene, CDR1 is PRHDT and CDR2 is FYEKMQ (reference sequence). This CDR3 is 14 amino acids long. V shed 0 bases and J shed 8 bases, with 13 bases lying between them. CDR3 amino acids: CASSLGTSLWGYTF. Here the CDR3 DNA reads TGTGCCAGCAGCTTAGGGACGTCGCTATGGGGCTACACCTTC.

This clonotype was recorded a few times. The rearrangement joins TRBV28 to TRBJ1-5, with D uncertain. Trimming shortened V by 1 base and J by 0 bases, and 13 bases separated the two germline ends. CDR1 is MDHEN and CDR2 is SYDVKM in the germline V gene. The CDR3 has 17 amino acids. The CDR3 reads CASSLFEDRGSNQPQHF. For the CDR3, the DNA is TGTGCCAGCAGTTTATTTGAGGATCGGGGTAGCAATCAGCCCCAGCATTTT.

This clonotype was recorded a few times. The chain uses TRBV28 and TRBJ2-7, with 9 bases identical to TRBD1. Germline loops: CDR1 MDHEN, CDR2 SYDVKM. The CDR3 consists of 12 residues. The V gene end was trimmed by 5 bases and the J gene end by 5 bases; junction bases not matched to a gene: 1. Written as DNA, the CDR3 is TGTGCCAGCAGTCGACAGGGGGACGAGCAGTACGTC. Translation: CASSRQGDEQYV.

This clonotype showed up many times. J is TRBJ2-1 and V is TRBV12-3 or TRBV12-4; TRBD2 matches at 8 bases. With V trimmed by 1 base and J by 7 bases, 15 bases remained unmatched. The CDR3 length is 18 residues. CDR3 region: CASSLGSPWQAGANEQFF. CDR3 bases: TGTGCCAGCAGTTTAGGTTCCCCCTGGCAAGCGGGGGCAAATGAGCAGTTCTTC.

This clonotype was counted between two and nine times. The chain is built from TRBV19 and TRBJ2-2, with a weak D call TRBD1 (6 bases). Germline lookup yields CDR1 LNHDA and CDR2 SQIVND (reference sequence). The length of the CDR3 is 13 residues. V lost 7 bases and J lost 9, with 15 bases in between. DNA for the CDR3: TGTGCCAGTAACGACAGGTACCACCGGGAGCTGTTTTTT. This gives the protein CASNDRYHRELFF.

The CDR3 spells CASSKGGGKPQHF. CDR3 sequence (DNA): TGTGCCAGCAGCAAAGGGGGCGGGAAGCCCCAGCATTTT. This chain links TRBV2 with TRBJ1-5, with 7 bases lining up with TRBD1. The J segment lost 8 bases and the V segment lost 6 bases, leaving 7 bases of the junction unmatched. This CDR3 has 13 amino acids. Germline V gene sequence: CDR1 SNHLY, CDR2 FYNNEI. The variable domain in full, completed from reference TRBV2 and TRBJ1-5, reads EPEVTQTPSHQVTQMGQEVILRCVPISNHLYFYWYRQILGQKVEFLVSFYNNEISEKSEIFDDQFSVERPDGSNFTLKIRSTKLEDSAMYFCASSKGGGKPQHFGDGTRLSIL.

In its sample, this clonotype was seen many times. The chain combines TRBV6-2 or TRBV6-3 with TRBJ1-2; 7 bases map to TRBD1. The CDR3 has 13 amino acids. Germline assignment: CDR1 MNHEY and CDR2 SVGEGT. The V and J ends lost 2 bases and 6 bases, in that order; junction bases with no gene match: 3. CDR3 coding DNA: TGTGCCAGCAGTTACCGACAGGGTCATGGCTACACCTTC. This codes for CASSYRQGHGYTF.

On this clonotype itself: One end of the junction is discordant with germline, which a read error may explain. The chain is built from TRBV28 and TRBJ2-5; 7 positions match TRBD2. Germline CDR1 is MDHEN and CDR2 is SYDVKM. The CDR3 covers 14 residues. This CDR3 is CASSERDVQETLYF. The CDR3 nucleotides read TGTGCCAGCAGTGAGCGGGATGTCCAAGAGACCCTGTACTTC.

This clonotype was recorded at least ten times. The J gene is TRBJ1-5, the V gene TRBV19; D gene ambiguous. The CDR3 spans 14 residues. The germline gives CDR1 LNHDA, CDR2 SQIVND (reference sequence). V lost 3 bases and J 5 bases, leaving 11 bases between the germline ends. CDR3 DNA sequence: TGTGCCAGTAGTATTTCCGGGTTGGATCAGCCCCAGCATTTT. This encodes CASSISGLDQPQHF. Supplemented by reference TRBV19 and TRBJ1-5, the full variable domain reads DGGITQSPKYLFRKEGQNVTLSCEQNLNHDAMYWYRQDPGQGLRLIYYSQIVNDFQKGDIAEGYSVSREKKESFPLTVTSAQKNPTAFYLCASSISGLDQPQHFGDGTRLSIL.

This clonotype appeared a few times. V is TRBV4-3 and J is TRBJ1-3, with 7 positions matching TRBD1. The V gene end was trimmed by 2 bases and the J gene end by 1 base; junction bases not matched to a gene: 8. The CDR3 length is 17 residues. Germline V gives CDR1 LGHNA, CDR2 YSLEER. The CDR3 loop reads CASSQLDRVESGNTIYF. The DNA for the CDR3 is TGCGCCAGCAGCCAACTAGACAGGGTTGAATCTGGAAACACCATATATTTT.

Note on this clonotype: A much larger clone sits a single nucleotide away, making a read error possible. This chain connects TRBV7-6 to TRBJ1-1, with D unclear. Germline CDR1 SGHVS, CDR2 FNYEAQ. There are 13 residues in the CDR3. This CDR3 is CVSTLRLDTEAFF. CDR3 bases: TGTGTCAGCACCCTCCGGTTGGACACTGAAGCTTTCTTT.

This chain joins TRBV6-2 or TRBV6-3 and TRBJ2-1, with TRBD1 matching 9 bases. Germline CDR1 is MNHEY and CDR2 is SVGEGT. This CDR3 has 15 amino acids. J gave up 7 bases and V 5 bases, and 9 bases lay outside the gene matches. CDR3 region: CASSQPGTGRNEQFF. The CDR3 DNA sequence: TGTGCCAGCAGTCAACCGGGGACAGGGAGGAATGAGCAGTTCTTC.

This clonotype appeared many times. The chain recombines TRBV7-6 with TRBJ1-1; no clear D gene. Trimming stripped 1 base from V and 4 bases from J, with 10 bases between. Germline CDR1 is SGHVS and CDR2 is FNYEAQ. The CDR3 extends over 14 amino acids. The CDR3 DNA reads TGTGCCAGCAGCTTAGAGGGATGGACCACTGAAGCTTTCTTT. Encoded protein: CASSLEGWTTEAFF.

This chain connects TRBV20-1 to TRBJ2-1; D call uncertain. V shed 6 bases and J shed 10 bases, with 13 bases lying between them. Germline CDR1 DFQATT, CDR2 SNEGSKA (reference sequence). There are 11 residues in the CDR3. As DNA, the CDR3 is TGCAGTGCCGATGTCGTCGAGGAGCAGTTCTTC. Translated: CSADVVEEQFF.

The CDR3 DNA sequence: TGTGCCAGCAGATCAACTCCCGAGCAGTTCTTC. Its protein product is CASRSTPEQFF. This chain connects TRBV28 to TRBJ2-1; no definite D call. This CDR3 region has 11 residues. The ends were cut back, 6 bases at V and 10 bases at J, with 10 bases in the middle. Germline V gene data show CDR1 as MDHEN and CDR2 as SYDVKM.

V usage is TRBV6-2 or TRBV6-3 and J usage is TRBJ2-5; D perhaps matches TRBD1 (6 bases). CDR3 length: 14 residues. CDR1 is MNHEY, CDR2 SVGEGT, per germline. Trimming removed 3 bases at V and 1 base at J, with 9 bases between. CDR3 in DNA: TGTGCCAGCAGTTATGGGACAACCCAAGAGACCCAGTACTTC. This codes for CASSYGTTQETQYF.